This T cell receptor beta chain was identified in a study of metastatic and nonmetastatic thyroid tumors (dated by TCRdb to about 2020). About the study as a whole: For patients with malignant and with benign thyroid disease, the researchers compared repertoires between peripheral blood samples and tumor or nodule tissue samples. The research as a whole found: In both blood and tumor samples, malignant tumors were reported to have significantly higher TCR beta diversity than benign nodules.

The method was PCR. Sequencing instrument: Illumina HiSeq 4000. High-throughput sequencing was used to profile the TCR beta-chain CDR3 region of every patient. Per the authors' processing: A classifier to discriminate distant-metastatic papillary thyroid cancer patients was built from CDR3 differences across clinicopathological groups. The Shannon index was used to assess repertoire diversity, and the Morisita-Horn index was used to assess tumor-blood repertoire similarity. TCRdb trimmed public reads at Q25 via fastp, called clones via MiXCR and kept in-frame beta chains. The V and J calls here are based on TCRdb, not the publication. The sample records 64,000 or so clones, about 16% of which are singletons. Of the sample, roughly a tenth is held by the ten largest clones. None of the patients had been given any treatment before thyroid surgery. Using T-cell receptor beta sequencing, the researchers looked back retrospectively at clinical samples from patients, gathered between about 2011 and 2018.

V is reduced by 3 bases and J by 0 bases, leaving a spacing of 18 bases between them. Including the terminal cysteine and phenylalanine, the CDR3 comprises 19 residues. Kept here is only the CDR3 DNA, which spans 57 bases and is read in frame from base 1. From the germline V gene (reference sequence), CDR1 is WNHNN and CDR2 is SYGVQD. Ten or more counts support this clone. No antigen is known for it. No clone much larger than this one lies a single base away; base qualities are absent. This clonotype was sampled from a male donor with papillary thyroid cancer or a benign thyroid nodule (not recorded which). Some clones in this sample may be carry-over from other donors' samples. The sample taken for sequencing was blood. The sequence is built from TRBV10-1 and TRBJ2-6, with the D segment identity uncertain. The CDR3 region has the sequence CASSDVRRKTSSGANVLTF. The sequenced DNA: TGCGCCAGCAGTGATGTTCGGCGGAAAACCTCCTCTGGGGCCAACGTCCTGACTTTC.